This TCR beta chain was captured in a study of neurological immune-mediated disorders. The study, taken as a whole, reports: The repertoires of 18 of 34 multiple sclerosis patients fell into one related-CDR3 cluster (a possible signature) under phylogenetic grouping. Whereas HTLV-1-associated myelopathy showed the most TCR clonal expansion, multiple sclerosis showed the least, with levels below those of healthy controls.

PBMCs stored at -80 C, numbering 2 million, were the origin of the unsorted libraries. A 10-nucleotide random UMI tagged transcripts in template-switch 5'RACE cDNA synthesis. TCRdb redid the calling of the 5' RACE reads with MiXCR, one entry per CDR3 protein. The table has roughly 71,000 distinct CDR3 sequences, about 4.2% seen once; the top ten hold 1.3%. This clonotype was seen only a few times. Its antigen is not identified. The CDR3 has 14 amino acids. Trimming pared 0 bases from V and 5 bases from J, leaving 10 bases between. Germline V gives CDR1 MGHRA, CDR2 YSYEKL. The rearrangement uses TRBV4-1 and TRBJ1-1; D is unclear. The sequenced sample was PBMCs. This TCR came from a man aged 25 to 40 with multiple sclerosis. The CDR3 bases are TGCGCCAGCAGCCAAGATAAAAGAGCTACTGAAGCTTTCTTT. Translated: CASSQDKRATEAFF.